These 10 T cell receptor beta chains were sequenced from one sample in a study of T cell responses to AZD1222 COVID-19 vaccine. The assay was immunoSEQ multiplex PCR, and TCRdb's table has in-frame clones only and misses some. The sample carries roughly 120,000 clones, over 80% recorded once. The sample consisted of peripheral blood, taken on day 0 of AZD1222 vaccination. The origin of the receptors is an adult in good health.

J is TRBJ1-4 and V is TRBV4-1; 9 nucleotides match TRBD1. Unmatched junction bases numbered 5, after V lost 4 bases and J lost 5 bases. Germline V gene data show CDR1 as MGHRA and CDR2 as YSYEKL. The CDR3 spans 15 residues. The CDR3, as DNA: TGCGCCAGCAGCCCTCCGACAGGGGGGAATGAAAAACTGTTTTTT. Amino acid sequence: CASSPPTGGNEKLFF.

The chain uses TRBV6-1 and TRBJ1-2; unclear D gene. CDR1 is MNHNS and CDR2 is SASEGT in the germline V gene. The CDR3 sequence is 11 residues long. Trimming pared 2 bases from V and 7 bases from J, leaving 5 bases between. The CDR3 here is CASSELSGYTF. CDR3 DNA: TGTGCCAGCAGTGAATTAAGTGGCTACACCTTC.

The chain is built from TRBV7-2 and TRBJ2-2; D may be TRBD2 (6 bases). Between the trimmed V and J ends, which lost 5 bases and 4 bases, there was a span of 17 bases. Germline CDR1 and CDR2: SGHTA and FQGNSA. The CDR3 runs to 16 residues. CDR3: CASSKTWGAGTGELFF. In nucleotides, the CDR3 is TGTGCCAGCAGCAAAACTTGGGGAGCGGGCACCGGGGAGCTGTTTTTT.

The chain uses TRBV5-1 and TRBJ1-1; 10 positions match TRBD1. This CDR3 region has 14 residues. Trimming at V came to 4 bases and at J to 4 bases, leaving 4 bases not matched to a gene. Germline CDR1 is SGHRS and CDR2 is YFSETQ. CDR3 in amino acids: CASSLGQGITEAFF. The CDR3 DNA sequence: TGCGCCAGCAGCCTGGGACAGGGGATCACTGAAGCTTTCTTT. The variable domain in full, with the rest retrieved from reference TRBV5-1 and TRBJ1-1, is KAGVTQTPRYLIKTRGQQVTLSCSPISGHRSVSWYQQTPGQGLQFLFEYFSETQRNKGNFPGRFSGRQFSNSRSEMNVSTLELGDSALYLCASSLGQGITEAFFGQGTRLTVV.

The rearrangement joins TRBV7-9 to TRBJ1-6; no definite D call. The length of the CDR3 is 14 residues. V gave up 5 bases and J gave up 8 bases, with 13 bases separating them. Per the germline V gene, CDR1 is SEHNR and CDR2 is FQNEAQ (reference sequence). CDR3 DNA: TGTGCCAGCAGCCCGGACGAGGGATATTCACCCCTCCACTTT. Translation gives CASSPDEGYSPLHF.

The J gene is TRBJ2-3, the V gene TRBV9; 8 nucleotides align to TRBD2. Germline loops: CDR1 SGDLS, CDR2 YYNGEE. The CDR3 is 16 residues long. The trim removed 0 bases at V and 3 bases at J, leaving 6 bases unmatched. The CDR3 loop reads CASSVEAGGSTDTQYF. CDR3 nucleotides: TGTGCCAGCAGCGTAGAGGCGGGAGGCTCTACAGATACGCAGTATTTT.

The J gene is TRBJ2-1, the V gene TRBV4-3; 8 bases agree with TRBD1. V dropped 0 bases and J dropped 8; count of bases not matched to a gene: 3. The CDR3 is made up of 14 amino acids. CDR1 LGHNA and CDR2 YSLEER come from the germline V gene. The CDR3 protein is CASSQDRGPYEQFF. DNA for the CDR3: TGCGCCAGCAGCCAAGACAGGGGGCCATATGAGCAGTTCTTC.

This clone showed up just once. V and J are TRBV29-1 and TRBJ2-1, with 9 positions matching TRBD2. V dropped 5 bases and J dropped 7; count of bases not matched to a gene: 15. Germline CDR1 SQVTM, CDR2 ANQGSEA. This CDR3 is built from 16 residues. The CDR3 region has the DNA TGCAGCGTTTTCCCCCCTGGGGCGGGAGGGAGTAATGAGCAGTTCTTC. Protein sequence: CSVFPPGAGGSNEQFF.

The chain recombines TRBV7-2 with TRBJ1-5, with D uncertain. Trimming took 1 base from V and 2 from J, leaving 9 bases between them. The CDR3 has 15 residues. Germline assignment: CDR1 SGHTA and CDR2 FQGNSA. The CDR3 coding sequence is TGTGCCAGCAGCTTAGGGATAGGGCGCAATCAGCCCCAGCATTTT. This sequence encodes CASSLGIGRNQPQHF.

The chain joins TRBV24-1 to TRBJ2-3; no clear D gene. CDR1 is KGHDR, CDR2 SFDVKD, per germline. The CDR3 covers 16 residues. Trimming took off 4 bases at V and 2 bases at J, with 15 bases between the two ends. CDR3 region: CATSESDTLATDTQYF. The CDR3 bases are TGTGCCACCAGTGAATCCGACACTTTAGCCACAGATACGCAGTATTTT.